The present entry profiles one T cell receptor (beta chain) with its context. The use of a sample-barcoded 5' primer and a J-beta primer mix characterized a second PCR of roughly 6 to 12 cycles. TCRdb re-called the 5' RACE reads with MiXCR, one entry per CDR3 protein. The sample lists around 1,100,000 distinct CDR3 sequences, 35% to 40% occurring once. The sample belongs to a study of blood T cells in healthy people across ages. V lost 4 bases to trimming and J lost 5 bases; unmatched junction nucleotides: 8. The CDR3 contains 15 residues. CDR1 and CDR2 (germline): SGHRS, YFSETQ. Sequenced input: blood. The origin of this receptor is a man aged 18 to 29 in good health. The chain links TRBV5-1 to TRBJ2-1, with 8 bases lining up with TRBD1. The CDR3 nucleotides are TGCGCCAGCAGCCGAGGACAGGGTCTGGACAATGAGCAGTTCTTC. Protein product: CASSRGQGLDNEQFF.